This TCR beta chain was recovered during a study of beta chain features in type 1 diabetes. Overall study: Examined across all samples were some 110,000,000 sorted cells.

Study-wide findings and caveats: People with Type 1 diabetes carried modestly yet significantly shorter TCRB CDR3s in all four CD4+ subsets.

The sequenced template was cDNA made from the entire isolated RNA. Sequencing was performed with immunoSEQ multiplex PCR; in TCRdb, only in-frame clones are kept and a portion is missing. The sample records approximately 280,000 clones, 15% being singletons. A few counts support this clone. Its antigen is currently unknown. This CDR3 spans 14 amino acids. CDR1 and CDR2 (germline): SGHDT, YYEEEE. Deletions cut 4 bases from V and 1 base from J, with 11 bases between. The sequenced sample consisted of naive CD4+ T cells from blood. This chain links TRBV5-6 with TRBJ1-1; TRBD1 might be the D (5 bases). This TCR came from a man in his late teens or twenties with type 1 diabetes. The CDR3 is CASSPREANTEAFF. The CDR3, as DNA: TGTGCCAGCAGCCCCAGGGAGGCGAACACTGAAGCTTTCTTT.